One sample yielded the 22 T cell receptor beta chains listed below, sequenced in a study of T cell changes during pregnancy in multiple sclerosis. Produced via immunoSEQ multiplex PCR; TCRdb's table is partial and in-frame only. The table records under 80,000 clones, about 95% of them present only once. Here the sequenced sample was peripheral blood, taken in the third trimester of pregnancy. The receptors stem from a female donor with multiple sclerosis, enrolled in a pregnancy study.

The genes are TRBV9 and TRBJ1-1; 8 bases line up with TRBD1. CDR3 size: 17 residues. Per germline, CDR1 SGDLS and CDR2 YYNGEE. After removal of 4 bases from V and 2 bases from J, the junction contained 13 bases not matched to a gene. The CDR3 is CASSPQGALRSNTEAFF. As DNA, the CDR3 is TGTGCCAGCAGCCCTCAGGGGGCGTTAAGGTCCAACACTGAAGCTTTCTTT.

The chain joins TRBV7-3 to TRBJ2-2; tentatively, D is TRBD1 (6 bases). This CDR3 comprises 15 residues. V was pared by 4 bases and J by 1 base, with 10 bases between. In germline, CDR1 is SGHTA, CDR2 FQGTGA. The CDR3, as DNA: TGTGCCAGCAGCTCACAGGGATTGAACACCGGGGAGCTGTTTTTT. It codes for CASSSQGLNTGELFF.

This rearrangement joins TRBV19 to TRBJ1-5; maybe TRBD1 (6 bases). Looked up from germline, CDR1 is LNHDA and CDR2 is SQIVND (reference sequence). This CDR3 has 15 amino acids. V was cut by 4 bases and J by 2 bases, with 12 bases left in between. The CDR3 protein is CASSNLAGGNQPQHF. CDR3 DNA: TGTGCCAGTAGTAATCTAGCAGGGGGCAATCAGCCCCAGCATTTT.

The CDR3 spells CASSSVASGGAGSEQFF. The CDR3, as DNA: TGTGCCAGCAGCTCCGTGGCTAGCGGGGGGGCAGGGAGTGAGCAGTTCTTC. The rearrangement links TRBV5-4 to TRBJ2-1; TRBD2 agrees at 12 bases. V trimming: 3 bases; J trimming: 9 bases; junction bases outside the gene matches: 13. This CDR3 spans 17 amino acids. Germline CDR1 is SGHNT and CDR2 is YYREEE (reference sequence).

The J gene is TRBJ1-1, the V gene TRBV29-1; 9 bases align to TRBD1. From germline, CDR1 is SQVTM and CDR2 ANQGSEA. Unmatched junction bases numbered 2, after V lost 6 bases and J lost 3 bases. There are 12 residues in the CDR3. The CDR3 is CSVRDRDTEAFF. Written as DNA, the CDR3 is TGCAGCGTCCGGGACAGGGACACTGAAGCTTTCTTT.

The chain uses TRBV7-3 and TRBJ2-3; TRBD2 matches 9 bases. Germline-derived CDR1 and CDR2 are SGHTA and FQGTGA. This CDR3 is built from 16 residues. The V gene end was trimmed by 2 bases and the J gene end by 5 bases; junction bases not matched to a gene: 8. The CDR3 loop is CASSLYGGGAGDTQYF. CDR3 sequence (DNA): TGTGCCAGCAGCTTATATGGCGGGGGGGCCGGAGATACGCAGTATTTT.

J is TRBJ2-1 and V is TRBV19; 7 bases are shared with TRBD2. Germline V gives CDR1 LNHDA, CDR2 SQIVND (reference sequence). There are 15 residues in the CDR3. Trimming at V came to 5 bases and at J to 4 bases, leaving 8 bases not matched to a gene. For the CDR3, the DNA is TGTGCCAGTAGTGTCACCCCCGGGGGGTACAATGAGCAGTTCTTC. This sequence encodes CASSVTPGGYNEQFF.

This clone was detected a few times. This chain connects TRBV27 to TRBJ1-1, with D unresolved. The CDR3 has 12 amino acids. The germline V and J ends were trimmed by 3 bases and 5 bases, with 7 bases remaining between them. Germline V CDR1 and CDR2: MNHEY, SMNVEV (reference sequence). The DNA for the CDR3 is TGTGCCAGCAGTTTTCGAGGGACTGAAGCTTTCTTT. Amino acid sequence: CASSFRGTEAFF.

The J gene is TRBJ1-1, the V gene TRBV4-1, with D perhaps matching TRBD1 (5 bases). Germline CDR1 and CDR2: MGHRA and YSYEKL. V shed 5 bases and J shed 1 base, with 8 bases lying between them. The CDR3 is 13 residues long. CDR3 DNA sequence: TGCGCCAGCAGCAGGGGCCCGAACACTGAAGCTTTCTTT. Translated, it gives CASSRGPNTEAFF.

The chain has TRBV6-6 and TRBJ1-1, with D uncertain. Deletions cut 0 bases from V and 2 bases from J, with 10 bases between. The CDR3 runs 15 residues. Germline CDR1 and CDR2: MNHNY and SVGAGI (reference sequence). The CDR3 nucleotides read TGTGCCAGCAGTTACTCAGGCGGGGTAAACACTGAAGCTTTCTTT. Translating gives CASSYSGGVNTEAFF.

The chain joins TRBV5-4 to TRBJ2-2; 7 nucleotides align to TRBD1. CDR1 is SGHNT, CDR2 YYREEE, per germline (reference sequence). Trimming at V came to 4 bases and at J to 3 bases, leaving 3 bases not matched to a gene. CDR3 size: 14 residues. In DNA form, the CDR3 reads TGTGCCAGCAGCCCCGGACAGGACACCGGGGAGCTGTTTTTT. This encodes CASSPGQDTGELFF. Full variable domain (outside the CDR3, taken from reference TRBV5-4 and TRBJ2-2): ETGVTQSPTHLIKTRGQQVTLRCSSQSGHNTVSWYQQALGQGPQFIFQYYREEENGRGNFPPRFSGLQFPNYSSELNVNALELDDSALYLCASSPGQDTGELFFGEGSRLTVL.

J is TRBJ2-2 and V is TRBV19, with 7 bases identical to TRBD2. The CDR3 has 16 amino acids. V gave up 7 bases and J gave up 3 bases; unmatched junction bases: 11. Germline CDR1 and CDR2: LNHDA and SQIVND (reference sequence). CDR3: CASIRRAGVDTGELFF. Here the CDR3 DNA reads TGTGCCAGTATCCGGCGGGCGGGGGTCGACACCGGGGAGCTGTTTTTT.

CDR3 protein: CASSLHSSGVTDTQYF. CDR3 DNA sequence: TGTGCCAGCAGCTTGCACTCTAGCGGGGTAACAGATACGCAGTATTTT. The chain uses TRBV5-5 and TRBJ2-3; 9 positions match TRBD2. Per germline, CDR1 SGHKS and CDR2 YYEKEE (reference sequence). V shed 1 base and J 3 bases; nucleotides not matched to a gene: 6. CDR3 size: 16 residues.

This chain links TRBV18 with TRBJ2-5, with 9 bases fitting TRBD1. The CDR3 is 15 residues long. The V segment lost 2 bases and the J segment 5 bases; nucleotides outside the gene matches: 6. Germline assignment: CDR1 KGHSH and CDR2 LQKENI. This CDR3 reads CASSPVTGGEETQYF. In DNA, the CDR3 is TGTGCCAGCTCACCAGTGACAGGGGGTGAGGAGACCCAGTACTTC.

CDR3 in DNA: TGTGCCAGCAGCCAAAAGGGCCCACAGGGGGTAGAAGCTTTCTTT. This translates into CASSQKGPQGVEAFF. The gene calls are TRBV5-6 and TRBJ1-1; TRBD1 agrees at 8 bases. Germline lookup yields CDR1 SGHDT and CDR2 YYEEEE. The V and J ends lost 4 bases and 8 bases, in that order; junction bases with no gene match: 13. The CDR3 runs to 15 residues.

V gene TRBV19 combines with J gene TRBJ2-7, with 9 bases that match TRBD1. Germline V gives CDR1 LNHDA, CDR2 SQIVND (reference sequence). The ends lost 7 bases at V and 0 bases at J; junction bases unmatched: 4. The CDR3 covers 14 residues. CDR3 in amino acids: CASKGGQGSYEQYF. The CDR3 bases are TGTGCCAGTAAAGGGGGACAGGGCTCCTACGAGCAGTACTTC.

The gene calls are TRBV29-1 and TRBJ1-1; 7 positions agree with TRBD1. The CDR3 has 16 amino acids. The germline V gene encodes CDR1 SQVTM and CDR2 ANQGSEA. Trimming at V came to 6 bases and at J to 3 bases, leaving 16 bases not matched to a gene. The CDR3 here is CSVYGGGESHHTEAFF. The CDR3 bases are TGCAGCGTGTACGGAGGGGGCGAGTCCCATCACACTGAAGCTTTCTTT. The whole variable domain, remainder taken from reference TRBV29-1 and TRBJ1-1, is SAVISQKPSRDICQRGTSLTIQCQVDSQVTMMFWYRQQPGQSLTLIATANQGSEATYESGFVIDKFPISRPNLTFSTLTVSNMSPEDSSIYLCSVYGGGESHHTEAFFGQGTRLTVV.

V is TRBV6-1 and J is TRBJ2-5; possibly TRBD2 for D (5 bases). Germline V lookup: CDR1 MNHNS, CDR2 SASEGT. The CDR3 has 10 residues. The V gene lost 8 bases and the J gene lost 4 bases, with 5 bases spanning the gap. This CDR3 is CASRGETQYF. DNA for the CDR3: TGTGCCAGCCGGGGAGAGACCCAGTACTTC.

The V call is TRBV18, the J call TRBJ1-5; 9 nucleotides align to TRBD1. The CDR3 is 15 amino acids. From germline, CDR1 is KGHSH and CDR2 LQKENI. With V trimmed by 3 bases and J by 5 bases, 5 bases remained unmatched. The CDR3 sequence: CASSPTTGGDQPQHF. In nucleotides, the CDR3 is TGTGCCAGCTCACCCACGACAGGGGGAGATCAGCCCCAGCATTTT.

DNA for the CDR3: TGTGCCAGCTCACCACAGGGACAGGGGGGCTCCTACGAGCAGTACTTC. Its translation: CASSPQGQGGSYEQYF. The chain couples TRBV18 to TRBJ2-7; TRBD1 aligns across 11 bases. The CDR3 is 16 residues long. Germline V gene sequence: CDR1 KGHSH, CDR2 LQKENI. The V and J ends lost 1 base and 0 bases, in that order; junction bases with no gene match: 2.

The genes are TRBV19 and TRBJ2-1, with D possibly TRBD1 on 7 matching bases. The V gene's germline CDR1 is LNHDA and CDR2 SQIVND (reference sequence). The V end lost 7 bases, the J end lost 4 bases, and 23 bases lay between the germline ends. The CDR3 covers 17 residues. CDR3 nucleotide sequence: TGTGCCAGTATTGAAACGGGCCAGGGGGGACAGTACAATGAGCAGTTCTTC. Protein sequence: CASIETGQGGQYNEQFF.

This chain connects TRBV19 to TRBJ1-2, with 7 bases fitting TRBD1. Germline V CDR1 and CDR2: LNHDA, SQIVND (reference sequence). V gave up 7 bases and J gave up 4 bases; unmatched junction bases: 9. The CDR3 consists of 14 residues. The CDR3 is CASTPPRTGYGYTF. In DNA, the CDR3 is TGTGCCAGTACCCCCCCAAGGACAGGCTATGGCTACACCTTC.